This entry features one T cell receptor beta chain sequence. Antigen unknown. HTBI primers from iRepertoire and Arm-PCR of CDR3 regions yielded the TCR beta libraries. A single record per CDR3 protein comes from TCRdb applying MiXCR to the multiplex PCR reads. The table records over 300,000 distinct CDR3 sequences, 15% to 17% of them present only once. Time point defined: newly diagnosed GD, antithyroid drugs for less than 3 months. PBMCs provided the RNA from which the TCR library was made. The data were taken from a study of regulatory T cells in long-lasting Graves disease. Germline V gene lookup returns CDR1 LNHDA and CDR2 SQIVND (reference sequence). V lost 3 bases and J lost 4; bases outside the gene matches: 10. The CDR3 length is 17 residues. Study observations and caveats: TCR diversity was lower in persistent than newly diagnosed Graves' disease.

This sequence originates from a female donor with Graves disease. The sequencing used peripheral blood mononuclear cells (PBMCs), collected at new diagnosis, from a patient treated with antithyroid drugs. The V and J genes are TRBV19 and TRBJ2-2, with 8 nucleotides matching TRBD2. The CDR3 loop is CASSIRDSGTRTGELFF. In nucleotides, the CDR3 is TGTGCCAGTAGTATTCGGGATAGCGGGACCCGCACCGGGGAGCTGTTTTTT.